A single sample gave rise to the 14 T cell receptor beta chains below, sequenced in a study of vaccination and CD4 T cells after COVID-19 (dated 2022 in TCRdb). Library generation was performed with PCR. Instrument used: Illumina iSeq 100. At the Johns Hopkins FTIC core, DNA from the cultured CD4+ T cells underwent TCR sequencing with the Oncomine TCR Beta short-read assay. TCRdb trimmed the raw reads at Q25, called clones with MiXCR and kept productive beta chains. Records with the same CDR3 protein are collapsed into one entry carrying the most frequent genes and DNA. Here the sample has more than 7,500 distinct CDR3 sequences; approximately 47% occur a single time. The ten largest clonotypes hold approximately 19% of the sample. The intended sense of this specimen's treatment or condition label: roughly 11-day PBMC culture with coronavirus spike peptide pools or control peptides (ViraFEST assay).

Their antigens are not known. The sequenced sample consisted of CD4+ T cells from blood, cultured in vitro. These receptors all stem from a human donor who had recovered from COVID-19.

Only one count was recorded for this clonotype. The CDR3 nucleotides are TGTGCCAGCAGTTACGGGGGGAACAATCAGCCCCAGCATTTT. It yields the protein CASSYGGNNQPQHF. J is TRBJ1-5 and V is TRBV6-5; TRBD1 might be the D (5 bases). Germline lookup yields CDR1 MNHEY and CDR2 SVGAGI. V was shortened by 2 bases and J by 3 bases, with 8 bases between the two germline ends. The CDR3 runs 14 residues.

CDR3 sequence: CASSLKFGPGQQSYGYTF. The CDR3 DNA sequence: TGTGCCAGCAGCTTAAAATTTGGTCCGGGACAGCAAAGCTATGGCTACACCTTC. The chain links TRBV11-3 to TRBJ1-2; 7 nucleotides agree with TRBD1. V shed 2 bases, J shed 4 bases, and the junction held 16 bases outside the gene matches. This CDR3 spans 18 amino acids. Per germline, CDR1 SGHNT and CDR2 YENEEA.

The CDR3 nucleotides read TGCGCCAGCAGGACAGGGTCTTTGCTTACTGAAGCTTTCTTT. Amino acids: CASRTGSLLTEAFF. J is TRBJ1-1 and V is TRBV10-1; 7 bases are a match to TRBD1. The V gene end was trimmed by 6 bases and the J gene end by 5 bases; junction bases not matched to a gene: 9. This CDR3 has 14 residues. CDR1 and CDR2 (germline): WNHNN, SYGVQD (reference sequence).

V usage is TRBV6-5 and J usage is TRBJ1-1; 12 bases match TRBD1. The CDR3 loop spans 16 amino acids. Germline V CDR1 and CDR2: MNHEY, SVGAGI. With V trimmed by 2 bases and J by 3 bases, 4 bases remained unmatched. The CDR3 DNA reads TGTGCCAGCAGTTACGGGACAGGGGGCCTCGACACTGAAGCTTTCTTT. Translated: CASSYGTGGLDTEAFF.

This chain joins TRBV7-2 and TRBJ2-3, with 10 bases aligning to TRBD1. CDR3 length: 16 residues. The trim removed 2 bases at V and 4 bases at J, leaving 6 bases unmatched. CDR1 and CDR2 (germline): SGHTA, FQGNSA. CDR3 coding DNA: TGTGCCAGCAGCTTACTCGGGACAGGGGTACCAGATACGCAGTATTTT. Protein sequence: CASSLLGTGVPDTQYF.

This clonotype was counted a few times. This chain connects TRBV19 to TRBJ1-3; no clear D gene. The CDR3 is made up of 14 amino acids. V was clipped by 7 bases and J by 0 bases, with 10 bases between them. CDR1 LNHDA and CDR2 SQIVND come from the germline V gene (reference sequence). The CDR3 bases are TGTGCCAGTACCTTAGGAGGCTCTGGAAACACCATATATTTT. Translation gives CASTLGGSGNTIYF. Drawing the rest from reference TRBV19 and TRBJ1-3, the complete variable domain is DGGITQSPKYLFRKEGQNVTLSCEQNLNHDAMYWYRQDPGQGLRLIYYSQIVNDFQKGDIAEGYSVSREKKESFPLTVTSAQKNPTAFYLCASTLGGSGNTIYFGEGSWLTVV.

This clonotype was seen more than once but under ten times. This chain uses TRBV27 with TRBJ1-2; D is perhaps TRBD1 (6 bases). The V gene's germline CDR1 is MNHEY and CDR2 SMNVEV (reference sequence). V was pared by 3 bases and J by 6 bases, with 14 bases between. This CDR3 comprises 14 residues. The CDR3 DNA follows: TGTGCCAGCAGTTTGCGAGGGGGAGGGGATGGCTACACCTTC. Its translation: CASSLRGGGDGYTF.

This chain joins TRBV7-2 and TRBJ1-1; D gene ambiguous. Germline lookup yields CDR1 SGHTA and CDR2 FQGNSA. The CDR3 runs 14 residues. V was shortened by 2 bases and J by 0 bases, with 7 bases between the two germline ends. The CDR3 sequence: CASSLLSVNTEAFF. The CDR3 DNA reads TGTGCCAGCAGCTTATTGTCAGTGAACACTGAAGCTTTCTTT. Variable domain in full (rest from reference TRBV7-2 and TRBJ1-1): GAGVSQSPSNKVTEKGKDVELRCDPISGHTALYWYRQSLGQGLEFLIYFQGNSAPDKSGLPSDRFSAERTGGSVSTLTIQRTQQEDSAVYLCASSLLSVNTEAFFGQGTRLTVV.

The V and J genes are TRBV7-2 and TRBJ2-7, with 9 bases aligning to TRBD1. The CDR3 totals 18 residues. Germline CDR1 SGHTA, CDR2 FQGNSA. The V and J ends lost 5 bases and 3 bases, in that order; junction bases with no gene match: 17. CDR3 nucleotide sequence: TGTGCCAGCAGCCCCACCCGACAGGGGGAGCCGCCCCTCTACGAGCAGTACTTC. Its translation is CASSPTRQGEPPLYEQYF.

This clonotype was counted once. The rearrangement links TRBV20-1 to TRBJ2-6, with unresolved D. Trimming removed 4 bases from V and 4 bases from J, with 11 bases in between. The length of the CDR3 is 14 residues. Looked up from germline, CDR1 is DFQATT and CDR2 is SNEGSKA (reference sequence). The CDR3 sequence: CSAKISAGANVLTF. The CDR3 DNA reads TGCAGTGCTAAGATTTCAGCGGGGGCCAACGTCCTGACTTTC.

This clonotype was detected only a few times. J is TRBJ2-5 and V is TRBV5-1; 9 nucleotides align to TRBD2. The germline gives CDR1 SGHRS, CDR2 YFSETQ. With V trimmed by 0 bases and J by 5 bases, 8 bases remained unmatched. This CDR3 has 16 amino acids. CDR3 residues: CASSLGGLAGMETQYF. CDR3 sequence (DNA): TGCGCCAGCAGCTTGGGGGGGCTAGCGGGAATGGAGACCCAGTACTTC. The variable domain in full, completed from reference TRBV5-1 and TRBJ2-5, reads KAGVTQTPRYLIKTRGQQVTLSCSPISGHRSVSWYQQTPGQGLQFLFEYFSETQRNKGNFPGRFSGRQFSNSRSEMNVSTLELGDSALYLCASSLGGLAGMETQYFGPGTRLLVL.

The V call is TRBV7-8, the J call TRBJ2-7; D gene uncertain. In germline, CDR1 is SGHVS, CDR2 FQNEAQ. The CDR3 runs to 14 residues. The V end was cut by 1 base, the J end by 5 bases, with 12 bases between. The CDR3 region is CASSLGGPRNEQYF. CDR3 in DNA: TGTGCCAGCAGCTTAGGTGGACCCCGGAACGAGCAGTACTTC.

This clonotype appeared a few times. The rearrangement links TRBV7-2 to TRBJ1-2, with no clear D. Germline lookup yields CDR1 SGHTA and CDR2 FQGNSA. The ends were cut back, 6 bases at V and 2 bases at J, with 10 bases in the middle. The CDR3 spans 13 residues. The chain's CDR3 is CASRWGGNYGYTF. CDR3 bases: TGTGCCAGCAGGTGGGGAGGAAACTATGGCTACACCTTC.

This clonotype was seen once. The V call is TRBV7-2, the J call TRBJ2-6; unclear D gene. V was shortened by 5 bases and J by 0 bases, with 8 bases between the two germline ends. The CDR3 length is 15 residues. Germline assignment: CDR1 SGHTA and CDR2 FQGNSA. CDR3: CASSLISSGANVLTF. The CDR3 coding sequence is TGTGCCAGCAGCCTGATTTCCTCTGGGGCCAACGTCCTGACTTTC.